This section outlines one T cell receptor (beta chain) sequence together with its context. Study processing details: For nucleated cells, counts were estimated from reference gene primer amplification. Using immunoSEQ multiplex PCR, the repertoire was profiled, and TCRdb retains in-frame clones only, with some absent. V and J calls and clone size are copied from that table; D and trimming were computed from the DNA. The sample lists more than 150,000 clones, roughly nine tenths occurring once. This CDR3 is built from 15 residues. Germline V gene data show CDR1 as SNHLY and CDR2 as FYNNEI. V was clipped by 2 bases and J by 8 bases, with 15 bases between them. These data are taken from a study of blood T cell repertoires in COVID-19.

The chain links TRBV2 to TRBJ1-4; D call uncertain. The clonotype comes from a woman aged 65 to 85 with acute or convalescent COVID-19. Sequencing was done on a sample of peripheral blood. CDR3 sequence (DNA): TGTGCCAGCAGTGAATTACCATCCCTTCGGGAAAAACTGTTTTTT. This encodes CASSELPSLREKLFF.